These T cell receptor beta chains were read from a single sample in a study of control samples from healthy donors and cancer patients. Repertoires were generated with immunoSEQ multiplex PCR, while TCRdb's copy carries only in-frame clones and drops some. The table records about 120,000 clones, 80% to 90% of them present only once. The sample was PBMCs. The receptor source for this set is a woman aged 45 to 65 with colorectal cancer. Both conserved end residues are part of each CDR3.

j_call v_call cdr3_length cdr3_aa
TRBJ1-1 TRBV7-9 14 CASSKRSALTEAFF
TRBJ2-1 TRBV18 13 CASSPPSQGVQFF
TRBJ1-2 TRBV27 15 CASSPHLMEGYGYTF
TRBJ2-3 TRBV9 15 CASSVDQGVVDTQYF
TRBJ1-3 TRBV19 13 CASTVNSGNTIYF
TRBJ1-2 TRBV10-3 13 CAISMTGDGGYTF
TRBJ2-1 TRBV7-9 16 CASSLGAAGVYNEQFF
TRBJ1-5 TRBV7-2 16 CASSWFGQGGGQPQHF
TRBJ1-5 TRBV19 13 CASSYASNQPQHF
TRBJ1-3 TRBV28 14 CASSSGGSGNTIYF
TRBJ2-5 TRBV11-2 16 CASSSTWDGTGETQYF
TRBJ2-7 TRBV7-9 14 CASSPQGAVHEQYF
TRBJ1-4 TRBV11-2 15 CASSLDPGLGEKLFF